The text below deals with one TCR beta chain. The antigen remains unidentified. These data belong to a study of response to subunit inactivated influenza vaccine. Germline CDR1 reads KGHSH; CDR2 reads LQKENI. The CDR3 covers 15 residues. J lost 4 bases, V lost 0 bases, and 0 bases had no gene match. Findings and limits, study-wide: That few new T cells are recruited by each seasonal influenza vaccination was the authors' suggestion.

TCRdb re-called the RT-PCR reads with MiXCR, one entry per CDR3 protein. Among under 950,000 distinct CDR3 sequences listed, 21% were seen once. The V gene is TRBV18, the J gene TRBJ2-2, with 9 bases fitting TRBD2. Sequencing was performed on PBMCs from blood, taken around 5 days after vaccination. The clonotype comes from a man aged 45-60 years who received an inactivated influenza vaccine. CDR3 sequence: CASSPPGLATGELFF. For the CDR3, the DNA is TGTGCCAGCTCACCACCGGGACTAGCCACCGGGGAGCTGTTTTTT.